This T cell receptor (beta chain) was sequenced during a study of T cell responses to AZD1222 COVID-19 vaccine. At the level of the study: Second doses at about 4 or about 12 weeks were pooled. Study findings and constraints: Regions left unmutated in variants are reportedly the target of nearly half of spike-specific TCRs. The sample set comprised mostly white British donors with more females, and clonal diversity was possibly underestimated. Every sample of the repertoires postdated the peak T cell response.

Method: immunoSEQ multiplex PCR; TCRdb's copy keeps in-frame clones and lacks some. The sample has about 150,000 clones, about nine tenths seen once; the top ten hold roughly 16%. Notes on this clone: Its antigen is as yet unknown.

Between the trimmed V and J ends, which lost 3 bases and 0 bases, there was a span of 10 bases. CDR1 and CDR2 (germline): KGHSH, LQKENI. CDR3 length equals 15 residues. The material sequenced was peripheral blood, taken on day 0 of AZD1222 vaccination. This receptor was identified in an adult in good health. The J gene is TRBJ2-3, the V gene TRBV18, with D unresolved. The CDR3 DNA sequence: TGTGCCAGCTCACCGGACCGCCTCAGCACAGATACGCAGTATTTT. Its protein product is CASSPDRLSTDTQYF.